This TCR beta chain derives from a study of OX40 agonist ivuxolimab in advanced cancers. Turning to the study itself: Participants could have had prior anti-PD-1, anti-PD-L1 or anti-CTLA-4 therapy, and less than 45% had some. Study-level points and caveats: The CD4+ and CD8+ T cells in the blood had expanded clonally by week 6 at 0.1 to 3.0 mg/kg. Mean expanded clone counts were higher in CD8+ than CD4+ T cells.

Notes on this clone: The antigen is unknown.

Only in-frame clones appear in the TCRdb table, and some are missing; sequencing was by immunoSEQ multiplex PCR. Among around 67,000 clones, roughly 80% were seen once, and the ten largest hold about 8%. The germline V gene encodes CDR1 MNHNY and CDR2 SVGAGI (reference sequence). The CDR3 consists of 13 residues. Trimming cost V 6 bases and J 3 bases, with 9 bases left between them. Source: CD4+ or CD8+ T cells sorted from blood, taken in a trial of the OX40 agonist ivuxolimab. The J gene is TRBJ1-3, the V gene TRBV6-6; tentatively, D is TRBD1 (5 bases). The TCR was taken from an adult with an advanced solid tumor such as melanoma, head and neck, liver or kidney cancer. As DNA, the CDR3 is TGTGCCAGCAGCCCGGGGGGTGGAAACACCATATATTTT. Amino acids: CASSPGGGNTIYF.